The 12 T cell receptor beta chains given below trace back to one sample, sequenced in a study of T cells expressing NK-cell markers. TCRdb re-analyzed the 5' RACE reads; it lists each CDR3 protein once, without DNA. Its listing shows a few hundred thousand distinct CDR3 sequences. Sequences were obtained from blood T cells: a sorted CD56 or NKG2C T cell subset, CD4+ or CD8+ T cells, or bulk PBMC T cells (not recorded which). The receptor source for this set is a man aged 18-69 years in good health.

The chain has TRBV7-8 and TRBJ2-1; TCRdb returns TRBD2, unconfirmable since there is no DNA. Germline assignment: CDR1 SGHVS and CDR2 FQNEAQ. The length of the CDR3 is 18 residues. The CDR3 reads CASSLRGSGGAGYNEQFF.

This chain connects TRBV20-1 to TRBJ2-7; the D gene TCRdb calls, TRBD1, cannot be checked with no DNA. CDR1 is DFQATT and CDR2 is SNEGSKA in the germline V gene (reference sequence). The CDR3 runs to 15 residues. The CDR3 sequence: CSATRLTGGGYEQYF.

The V call is TRBV20-1, the J call TRBJ2-7; TCRdb's D gene call, TRBD2, goes unchecked for lack of DNA. From germline, CDR1 is DFQATT and CDR2 SNEGSKA (reference sequence). This CDR3 has 16 amino acids. The CDR3 region is CSAERTGGISSYEQYF.

The chain employs TRBV10-3 and TRBJ2-7; the D call from TCRdb, TRBD1, cannot be confirmed without DNA. CDR3 length: 15 amino acids. The germline V gene has CDR1 ENHRY and CDR2 SYGVKD. The CDR3 region is CAIRPRGSGVGEQYF.

The V gene is TRBV2, the J gene TRBJ2-3; without DNA, the TCRdb call of TRBD2 cannot be checked. From germline, CDR1 is SNHLY and CDR2 FYNNEI. This CDR3 region has 16 residues. The CDR3 is CASSRALAGGTDTQYF.

The CDR3 sequence is CASSIGQGHNSPLHF. This chain uses TRBV19 with TRBJ1-6; TCRdb reports TRBD1, a call that lacks DNA to check it against. Germline CDR1 is LNHDA and CDR2 is SQIVND (reference sequence). This CDR3 has 15 amino acids.

The gene calls are TRBV6-5 and TRBJ2-2; TCRdb designates TRBD2, a call that cannot be tested without DNA. This CDR3 region has 15 residues. The germline gives CDR1 MNHEY, CDR2 SVGAGI. The CDR3 here is CASSFSGLNTGELFF.

The J gene is TRBJ1-1, the V gene TRBV21-1; as DNA is missing, the TRBD1 call by TCRdb cannot be tested. TRBV21-1 is flagged as a pseudogene. This CDR3 has 15 residues. This chain's CDR3 is CASSKADRATTEAFF.

The CDR3 spells CASSLWRQQETQYF. J is TRBJ2-5 and V is TRBV11-2; TCRdb's D call, TRBD2, is unchecked because there is no DNA. This CDR3 spans 14 amino acids. Germline V gives CDR1 SGHAT, CDR2 FQNNGV.

This chain joins TRBV7-9 and TRBJ1-1. Germline CDR1 and CDR2: SEHNR and FQNEAQ (reference sequence). The CDR3 loop spans 15 amino acids. This CDR3 reads CASSPRRSRNTEAFF. The full variable domain, with the rest looked up from reference TRBV7-9 and TRBJ1-1, is DTGVSQNPRHKITKRGQNVTFRCDPISEHNRLYWYRQTLGQGPEFLTYFQNEAQLEKSRLLSDRFSAERPKGSFSTLEIQRTEQGDSAMYLCASSPRRSRNTEAFFGQGTRLTVV.

This chain connects TRBV28 to TRBJ1-2. The germline V gene encodes CDR1 MDHEN and CDR2 SYDVKM. This CDR3 has 12 amino acids. CDR3 loop: CASSLSGRGYTF.

The rearrangement links TRBV23-1 to TRBJ2-3. TRBV23-1 is treated as an ORF (open reading frame) with a function not yet certain. There are 16 residues in the CDR3. CDR3 region: CARLGVKSHSSDTQYF.